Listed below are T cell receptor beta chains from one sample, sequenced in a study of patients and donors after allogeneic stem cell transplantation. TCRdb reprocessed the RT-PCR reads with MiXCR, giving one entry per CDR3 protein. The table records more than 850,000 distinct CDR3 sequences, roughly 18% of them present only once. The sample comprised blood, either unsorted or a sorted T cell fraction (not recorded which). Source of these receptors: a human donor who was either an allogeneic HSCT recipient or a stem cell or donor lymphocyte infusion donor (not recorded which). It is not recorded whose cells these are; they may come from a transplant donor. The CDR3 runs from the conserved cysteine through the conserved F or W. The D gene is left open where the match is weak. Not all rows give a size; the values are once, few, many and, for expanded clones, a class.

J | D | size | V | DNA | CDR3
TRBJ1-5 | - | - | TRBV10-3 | TGTGCCATCAGTGAAAGGCGACAGCCCCAGCATTTT | CAISERRQPQHF
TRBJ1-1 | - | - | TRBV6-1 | TGTGCCAGTAGAGAACTCATGAACACTGAAGCTTTCTTT | CASRELMNTEAFF
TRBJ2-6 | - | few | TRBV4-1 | TGCGCCAGCAGGCGACAGGTTTCCTCTGGGGCCAACGTCCTGACTTTC | CASRRQVSSGANVLTF
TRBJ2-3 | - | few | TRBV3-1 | TGTGCCAGCAGCCAAGGAAACTGGGTACATACGCAGTATTTT | CASSQGNWVHTQYF
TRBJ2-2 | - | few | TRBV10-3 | TGTGCCATCATGGGGGCCGGGGAGCTGTTTTTT | CAIMGAGELFF
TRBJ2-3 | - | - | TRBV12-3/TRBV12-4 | TGTGCCAGCAGCATTACCGGGATAGGGACAGATACGCAGTATTTT | CASSITGIGTDTQYF
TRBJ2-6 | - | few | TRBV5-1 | TGCGCCAGCAGCTTGGTAAGGGTTGGGGCCAACGTCCTGACTTTC | CASSLVRVGANVLTF
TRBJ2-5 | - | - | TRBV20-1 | TGCAGTGCTCTCCCTGGACTGCGGGAGACCCAGTACTTC | CSALPGLRETQYF
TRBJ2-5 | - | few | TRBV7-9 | TGTGCCAGCAGCTTTAGCAGCAGAATCCAAGAGACCCAGTACTTC | CASSFSSRIQETQYF
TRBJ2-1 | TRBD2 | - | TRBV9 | TGTGCCAGCAGCGTATCAATTACTAGCGGGGTATACAATGAGCAGTTCTTC | CASSVSITSGVYNEQFF
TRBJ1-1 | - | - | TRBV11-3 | TGTGCCAGCAGCATCTATAGGGGCTATGAAGCTTTCTTT | CASSIYRGYEAFF
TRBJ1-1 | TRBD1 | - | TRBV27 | TGTGCCAGCAGTTTATCGTCCGTTATCACAGGGGGAACATTGAACACTGAAGCTTTCTTT | CASSLSSVITGGTLNTEAFF
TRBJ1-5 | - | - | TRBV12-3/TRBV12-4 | TGTGCCAGCACCGAGGGGGATGCCAATCAGCCCCAGCATTTT | CASTEGDANQPQHF
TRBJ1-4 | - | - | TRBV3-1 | TGTGCCAGCAGCCCCCGGCAGTTCGTTAATGAAAAACTGTTTTTT | CASSPRQFVNEKLFF
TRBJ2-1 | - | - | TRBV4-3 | TGCGCCAGCAGCCAACATCGCCAGACATACAATGAGCAGTTCTTC | CASSQHRQTYNEQFF
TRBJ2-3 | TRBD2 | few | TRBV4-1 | TGCGCCAGCAGCCAAGAGATAGCGGGAGGGGGCACAGATACGCAGTATTTT | CASSQEIAGGGTDTQYF
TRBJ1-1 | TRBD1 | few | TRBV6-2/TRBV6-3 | TGTGCCAGCAGTCTGGATCCGGGACAGGGAGGGATTGGCACTGAAGCTTTCTTT | CASSLDPGQGGIGTEAFF
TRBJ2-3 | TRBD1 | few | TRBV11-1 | TGTGCCAGCAGCCACCGGGACAGGGTGGTAGATACGCAGTATTTT | CASSHRDRVVDTQYF
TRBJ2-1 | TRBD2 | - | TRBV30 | TGTGCCTGGAATAAAGGACTAGCGGGAGAACCGGAGCAGTTCTTC | CAWNKGLAGEPEQFF
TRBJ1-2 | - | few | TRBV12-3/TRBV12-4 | TGTGCCAGCAGACCTGACAGGAGCTATGGCTACACCTTC | CASRPDRSYGYTF
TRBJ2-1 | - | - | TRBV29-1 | TGCAGCGCGTTATTAACTAGCTCCTACAATGAGCAGTTCTTC | CSALLTSSYNEQFF
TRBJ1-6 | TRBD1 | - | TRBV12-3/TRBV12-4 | TGCGCCAGCAGCTCCAGACAGGGAAATTCACCCCTCCACTTT | CASSSRQGNSPLHF
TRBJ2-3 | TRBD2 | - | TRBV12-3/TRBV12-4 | TGTGCCAGCAGTATACGCTCTGCCGGACTAGCGGGATGGACAGATACGCAGTATTTT | CASSIRSAGLAGWTDTQYF
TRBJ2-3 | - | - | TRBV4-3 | TGCGCCAGCAGCCGAAAAAGCCCCGGTGGCACAGATACGCAGTATTTT | CASSRKSPGGTDTQYF
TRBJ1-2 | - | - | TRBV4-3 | TGCGCCAGCAGCCAAGATCTTTCTGTCGGGGGTATCTATGGCTACACCTTC | CASSQDLSVGGIYGYTF
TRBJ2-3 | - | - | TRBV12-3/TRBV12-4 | TGTGCCAGCAGGATCTGGGGGGATGATTCGGATACGCAGTATTTT | CASRIWGDDSDTQYF
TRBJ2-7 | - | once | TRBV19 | TGTGCCAGTAGCCTACGTCCCCCCTCCACCTACGAGCAGTACTTC | CASSLRPPSTYEQYF
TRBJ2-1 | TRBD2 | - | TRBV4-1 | TGCGCCAGCAGCCAAGATAGGAGCGGGAGGGTGGATGAGCAGTTCTTC | CASSQDRSGRVDEQFF
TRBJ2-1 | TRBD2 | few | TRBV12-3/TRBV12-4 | TGTGCCAGCAGAGCCCCGGGACTAGCGGGAAAGCATGAGCAGTTCTTC | CASRAPGLAGKHEQFF
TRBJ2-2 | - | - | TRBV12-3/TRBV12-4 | TGTGCCAACGGAGGGGGCGGGAGAGCCACCGGGGAGCTGTTTTTT | CANGGGGRATGELFF
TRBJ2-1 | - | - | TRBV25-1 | TGTGCCAGCAGTGAATCGAGGGTACATGAGCAGTTCTTC | CASSESRVHEQFF
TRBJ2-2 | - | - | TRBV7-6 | TGTGCCAGCAGCTCTAGTAGCGGATCTACCGGGGAGCTGTTTTTT | CASSSSSGSTGELFF
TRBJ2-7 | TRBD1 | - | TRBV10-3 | TGTGCCATCAGTGGGGACAGGGGTTACGAGCAGTACTTC | CAISGDRGYEQYF
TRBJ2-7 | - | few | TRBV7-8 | TGTGCCAGCAGCCGTAACGGGGGTTACGAGCAGTACTTC | CASSRNGGYEQYF
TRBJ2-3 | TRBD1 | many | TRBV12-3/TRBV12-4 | TGTGCCAGCAGCGACAGGGGGCTTGGAGATACGCAGTATTTT | CASSDRGLGDTQYF
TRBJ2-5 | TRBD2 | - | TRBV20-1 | TGCAGTGCTTCCGATAGCGGGAATCGGGAGACCCAGTACTTC | CSASDSGNRETQYF
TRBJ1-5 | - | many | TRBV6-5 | TGTGCCAGCAGTTACTCTCGGGGGCAGCCCCAGCATTTT | CASSYSRGQPQHF
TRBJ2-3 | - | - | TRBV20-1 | TGCAGTGGAGAGGGACACGCGGGCACAGATACGCAGTATTTT | CSGEGHAGTDTQYF
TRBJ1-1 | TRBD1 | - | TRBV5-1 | TGCGCCAGCAGCGCCTTTGCGACAGGGGCGGGGGGCACTGAAGCTTTCTTT | CASSAFATGAGGTEAFF
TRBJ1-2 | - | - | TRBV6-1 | TGTGCCAGCAGTCCCGCCCGGACCAACTATGGCTACACCTTC | CASSPARTNYGYTF
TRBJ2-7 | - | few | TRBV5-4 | TGTGCCAGCAGCTCCACAGGGATGGACTACGAGCAGTACTTC | CASSSTGMDYEQYF
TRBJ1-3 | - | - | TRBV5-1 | TGCGCCAGCGCAGAACCGAACGGAAACACCATATATTTT | CASAEPNGNTIYF
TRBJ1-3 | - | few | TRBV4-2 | TGTGCCAGCAGCCAAGATACCGGGTTGAAAGGAAACACCATATATTTT | CASSQDTGLKGNTIYF
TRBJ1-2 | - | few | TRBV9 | TGTGCCAGCAGCGTAGGAGGCCGGGGGAGCTACACCTTC | CASSVGGRGSYTF
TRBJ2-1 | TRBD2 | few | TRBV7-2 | TGTGCCAGCAGCTCCGGACTAGTCGGTCGGGCTGAGCAGTTCTTC | CASSSGLVGRAEQFF
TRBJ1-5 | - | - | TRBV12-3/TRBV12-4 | TGTGCCAGCAGCATGGTGGGGGTGCCCCAGCATTTT | CASSMVGVPQHF
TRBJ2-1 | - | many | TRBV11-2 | TGTGCCAGCAGCTTTGTTCGCAATGAGCAGTTCTTC | CASSFVRNEQFF
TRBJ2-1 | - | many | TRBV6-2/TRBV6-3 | TGTGCCAGCAGTTACTCGAACTACAATGAGCAGTTCTTC | CASSYSNYNEQFF
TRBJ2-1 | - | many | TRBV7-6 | TGTGCCAGCAGCTTAGGTCTGAGCGGAGACTCGCAGTTCTTC | CASSLGLSGDSQFF